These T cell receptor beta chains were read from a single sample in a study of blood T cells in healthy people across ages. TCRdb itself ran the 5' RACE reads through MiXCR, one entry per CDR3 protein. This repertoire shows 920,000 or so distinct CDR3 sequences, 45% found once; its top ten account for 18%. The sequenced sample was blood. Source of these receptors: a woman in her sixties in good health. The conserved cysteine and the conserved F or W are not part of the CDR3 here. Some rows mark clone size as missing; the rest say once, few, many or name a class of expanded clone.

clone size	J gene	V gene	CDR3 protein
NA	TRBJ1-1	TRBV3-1	ASSQEFRRGRRGTEAF
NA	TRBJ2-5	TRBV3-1	ASSQDRGRETQN
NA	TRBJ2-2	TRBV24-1	AVTGNTGELF
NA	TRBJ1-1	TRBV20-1	SARSGIPFTEAF
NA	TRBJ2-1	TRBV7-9	TSSSGRLSSYNEQF
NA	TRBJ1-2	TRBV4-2	ASSQVAGARGYT
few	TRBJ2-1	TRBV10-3	ASDGGELYNEQF
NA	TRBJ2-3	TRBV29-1	SVEPDRGADTQY
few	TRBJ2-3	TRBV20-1	SAPGTIQNTQY
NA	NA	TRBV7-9	ASGLRTGTGETQY
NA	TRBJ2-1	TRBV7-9	ASSPGRSDRGYNEQF
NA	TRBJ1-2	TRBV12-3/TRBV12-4	ASSLILEGQGSGYT
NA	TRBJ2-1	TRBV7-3	ASSPEHSYNEQF
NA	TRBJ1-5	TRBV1	TSSLVPFIHGKGVGQPQH
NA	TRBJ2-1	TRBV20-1	SARRSGEQF
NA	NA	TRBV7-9	ASSTLLRETQY
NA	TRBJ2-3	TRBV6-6	ASSYAAGAFTDTQY
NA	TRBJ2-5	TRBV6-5	ASSHSGATIQETQY
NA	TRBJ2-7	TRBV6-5	ASSYTVASSYEQY
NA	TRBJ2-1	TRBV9	ASSVAGGGEQF
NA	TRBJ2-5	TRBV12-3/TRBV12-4	ASSGGTSESQETQY
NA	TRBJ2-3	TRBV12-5	ASAIWGQGSDTQY
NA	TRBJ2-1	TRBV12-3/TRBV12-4	ASSFRSSRNEQF
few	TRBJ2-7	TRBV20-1	SARDWTSGSPYEQY
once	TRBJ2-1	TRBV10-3	AISGPSGSSYNEQF
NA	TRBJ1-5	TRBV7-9	ASSNPVEYGQPQH
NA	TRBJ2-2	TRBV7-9	ASSLAGDRAGELF
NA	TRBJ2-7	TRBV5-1	ASSVTSGRASSYEQY
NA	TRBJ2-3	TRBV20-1	SAPPGQRDTQY
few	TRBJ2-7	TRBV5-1	ASSWIVLPYEQY
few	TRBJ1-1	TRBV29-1	SVVETGANTEAF
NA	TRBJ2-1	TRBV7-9	ASSLPTSGSSYNEQF
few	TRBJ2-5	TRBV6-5	ASSYSVTGLETQY
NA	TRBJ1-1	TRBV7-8	ASSPLAGRGTEAF
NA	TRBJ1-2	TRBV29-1	SVTVLDGYT
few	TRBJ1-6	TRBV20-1	SASPGGDNSPLH
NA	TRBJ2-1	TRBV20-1	SARVGHGASYNEQF
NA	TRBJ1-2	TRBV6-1	ASRQRTDHAGIYGYT
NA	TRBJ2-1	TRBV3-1	ASTRFQGLFNEQF
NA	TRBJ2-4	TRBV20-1	SAKLGTQNIQY
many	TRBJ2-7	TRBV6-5	ASSQKGAYEQY
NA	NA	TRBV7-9	ASSQSESSYNEQY
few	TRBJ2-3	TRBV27	ASRRGVADTQY
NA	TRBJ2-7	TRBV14	ASSRKSGTRLGEQY
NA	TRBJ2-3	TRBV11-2	ASSYGLAPSTDTQY